A single sample is the source of the 9 T cell receptor beta chains below, sequenced in a study of blood T cells in healthy people across ages. A second PCR, run for roughly 7 to 12 cycles, used a sample-barcoded 5' primer plus a J-beta primer mix. TCRdb independently ran MiXCR on the 5' RACE reads; one entry per CDR3 protein. Here the sample spans about 1.6 million distinct CDR3 sequences, around 35% being singletons. Sequenced material: blood. The receptor set was obtained from a woman aged 30 to 39 in good health.

V gene TRBV3-1 combines with J gene TRBJ2-7; D gene uncertain. There are 16 residues in the CDR3. The germline V gene encodes CDR1 LGHDT and CDR2 YNNKEL (reference sequence). V lost 2 bases and J lost 1, with 15 bases in between. The CDR3 here is CASSQSPGLVSYEQYF. In DNA form, the CDR3 reads TGTGCCAGCAGCCAATCCCCTGGATTGGTGTCCTACGAGCAGTACTTC.

This clonotype was seen ten or more times. The chain carries TRBV20-1 and TRBJ2-5; D is undetermined. This CDR3 comprises 13 residues. Germline V gene lookup returns CDR1 DFQATT and CDR2 SNEGSKA (reference sequence). Trimming removed 3 bases at V and 1 base at J, with 9 bases between. DNA for the CDR3: TGCAGTGCTAGCTCCCCGGTCCAAGAGACCCAGTACTTC. This codes for CSASSPVQETQYF.

CDR3 sequence: CASSQDRAHPYGYTF. CDR3 nucleotide sequence: TGTGCCAGCAGCCAAGATAGGGCACACCCGTATGGCTACACCTTC. The chain joins TRBV3-1 to TRBJ1-2, with no clear D. The V end was cut by 0 bases, the J end by 5 bases, with 13 bases between. Germline-derived CDR1 and CDR2 are LGHDT and YNNKEL (reference sequence). This CDR3 region has 15 residues.

Only a few counts were recorded for this clonotype. The genes are TRBV6-6 and TRBJ2-7; maybe TRBD2 (6 bases). With 8 bases removed from V and 3 bases from J, the gap between germline ends came to 17 bases. The germline gives CDR1 MNHNY, CDR2 SVGAGI (reference sequence). The CDR3 runs 14 residues. The CDR3 nucleotides read TGTGCCAGCGGCGCGCGGGGATCGGGCTACGAGCAGTACTTC. It specifies CASGARGSGYEQYF.

The gene calls are TRBV6-5 and TRBJ1-2; TRBD1 might be the D (6 bases). From germline, CDR1 is MNHEY and CDR2 SVGAGI. V dropped 6 bases and J dropped 3 bases, with 11 bases sitting between them. The CDR3 loop spans 13 amino acids. CDR3 DNA sequence: TGTGCCAGCAGGGCGGGGGCTGACTATGGCTACACCTTC. It is translated as CASRAGADYGYTF.

There are a few counts of this clonotype. This chain joins TRBV11-2 and TRBJ2-4; 8 nucleotides line up with TRBD2. Germline V CDR1 and CDR2: SGHAT, FQNNGV. The CDR3 is 15 amino acids. The trim removed 1 base at V and 8 bases at J, leaving 7 bases unmatched. The CDR3 nucleotides read TGTGCCAGCAGCTTAGTCGGGACTAGTTATGACATTCAGTACTTC. Protein product: CASSLVGTSYDIQYF. Full variable domain (outside the CDR3, taken from reference TRBV11-2 and TRBJ2-4): EAGVAQSPRYKIIEKRQSVAFWCNPISGHATLYWYQQILGQGPKLLIQFQNNGVVDDSQLPKDRFSAERLKGVDSTLKIQPAKLEDSAVYLCASSLVGTSYDIQYFGAGTRLSVL.

The chain joins TRBV10-3 to TRBJ1-2; D is unclear. The CDR3 totals 13 residues. The V and J ends lost 0 bases and 8 bases respectively, with 10 bases between them. The germline V gene has CDR1 ENHRY and CDR2 SYGVKD. The CDR3: CAISESEVTGYTF. The DNA of the CDR3 is TGTGCCATCAGTGAGTCCGAAGTGACGGGCTACACCTTC.

This sequence joins TRBV27 and TRBJ2-7; 14 nucleotides line up with TRBD2. The J segment lost 4 bases and the V segment lost 0 bases, leaving 8 bases of the junction unmatched. The CDR3 consists of 18 residues. In germline, CDR1 is MNHEY, CDR2 SMNVEV (reference sequence). This CDR3 is CASSLSWGLAGVGYEQYF. The CDR3 nucleotides are TGTGCCAGCAGTTTATCCTGGGGACTAGCGGGAGTGGGGTACGAGCAGTACTTC.

The V call is TRBV18, the J call TRBJ1-2, with a weak D call TRBD1 (5 bases). The CDR3 is 14 residues long. Germline V gives CDR1 KGHSH, CDR2 LQKENI. Between the trimmed V and J ends, which lost 5 bases and 0 bases, there was a span of 10 bases. In DNA, the CDR3 is TGTGCCAGCTCAACAGGTTGGGCTAACTATGGCTACACCTTC. This sequence encodes CASSTGWANYGYTF.